A selection of T cell receptor beta chains follows, all from one sample in a study of blood T cell repertoires in COVID-19. Here immunoSEQ multiplex PCR was the method, and the copy in TCRdb shows in-frame clones only, minus some. This table has around 250,000 clones, approximately 90% appearing once. The sample taken for sequencing was PBMCs or T cells enriched from blood (not recorded which). The receptors were gathered from a woman in her twenties or thirties who had recovered from COVID-19. CDR3s include the opening cysteine and the closing phenylalanine or tryptophan. The D gene is left open where the match is weak. The size of a clone is reported for some rows only, either as once, few or many, or as a class for expanded clones.

abundance: NA; v_gene: TRBV5-4; j_gene: TRBJ1-6; d_gene: TRBD1; CDR3nt: TGTGCCAGCAGCCAAGACAGGGCTTTCCTCCACTTT; CDR3aa: CASSQDRAFLHF
abundance: once; v_gene: TRBV2; j_gene: TRBJ1-1; d_gene: NA; CDR3nt: TGTGCCAGCAGTGTACGGGATACTGAAGCTTTCTTT; CDR3aa: CASSVRDTEAFF
abundance: NA; v_gene: TRBV4-1; j_gene: TRBJ2-1; d_gene: TRBD1; CDR3nt: TGCGCCAGCAGCCAAGGGAAGGGACAGGGGGCTTTAAATGAGCAGTTCTTC; CDR3aa: CASSQGKGQGALNEQFF
abundance: NA; v_gene: TRBV25-1; j_gene: TRBJ1-2; d_gene: TRBD1; CDR3nt: TGTGCCAGCAGTGGGGGGACAGACTCCTATGGCTACACCTTC; CDR3aa: CASSGGTDSYGYTF
abundance: NA; v_gene: TRBV21-1; j_gene: TRBJ2-7; d_gene: NA; CDR3nt: TGTGCCAGCAGCAAAGCACCACCGGGACAGAGCTACGAGCAGTACTTC; CDR3aa: CASSKAPPGQSYEQYF
abundance: NA; v_gene: TRBV6-4; j_gene: TRBJ1-2; d_gene: NA; CDR3nt: TGTGCCAGCAGTGAGACGGGAAACTATGGCTACACCTTC; CDR3aa: CASSETGNYGYTF
abundance: NA; v_gene: TRBV20-1; j_gene: TRBJ2-7; d_gene: NA; CDR3nt: TGCAGTGCTAGTCGGTTAGACGAGCAGTACTTC; CDR3aa: CSASRLDEQYF
abundance: NA; v_gene: TRBV5-1; j_gene: TRBJ2-5; d_gene: TRBD2; CDR3nt: TGCGCCAGCAGCTCCGGGACTAGCGGATATCAAGAGACCCAGTACTTC; CDR3aa: CASSSGTSGYQETQYF
abundance: NA; v_gene: TRBV6-5; j_gene: TRBJ1-1; d_gene: NA; CDR3nt: TGTGCCAGCAGCCGGGACATAGCAGATAGGGCTTTCTTT; CDR3aa: CASSRDIADRAFF
abundance: NA; v_gene: TRBV6-4; j_gene: TRBJ1-2; d_gene: NA; CDR3nt: TGTGCCAGCAACGCGGACACCAGTAACTATGGCTACACCTTC; CDR3aa: CASNADTSNYGYTF
abundance: NA; v_gene: TRBV24-1; j_gene: TRBJ2-2; d_gene: NA; CDR3nt: TGTGCCACCAGTGATCCCGGACAGAACACCGGGGAGCTGTTTTTT; CDR3aa: CATSDPGQNTGELFF
abundance: NA; v_gene: TRBV7-3; j_gene: TRBJ2-1; d_gene: TRBD2; CDR3nt: TGTGCCAGCAGCGTTAGCGGGAGCTACTACAATGAGCAGTTCTTC; CDR3aa: CASSVSGSYYNEQFF
abundance: NA; v_gene: TRBV2; j_gene: TRBJ2-3; d_gene: TRBD1; CDR3nt: TGTGCCAGCACCCAGGGGGTACGGACAGATACGCAGTATTTT; CDR3aa: CASTQGVRTDTQYF
abundance: NA; v_gene: TRBV9; j_gene: TRBJ2-7; d_gene: TRBD1; CDR3nt: TGTGCCAGCAGCGTGGCGACAGGGGTTTCCTACGAGCAGTACTTC; CDR3aa: CASSVATGVSYEQYF
abundance: NA; v_gene: TRBV4-1; j_gene: TRBJ1-1; d_gene: NA; CDR3nt: TGCGCCAGCAGCCATTTCCGAGGGGAGGCCACTGAAGCTTTCTTT; CDR3aa: CASSHFRGEATEAFF
abundance: NA; v_gene: TRBV7-2; j_gene: TRBJ1-6; d_gene: NA; CDR3nt: TGTGCCAGCAGCATGAGCAATTCACCCCTCCACTTT; CDR3aa: CASSMSNSPLHF
abundance: few; v_gene: TRBV4-2; j_gene: TRBJ2-1; d_gene: NA; CDR3nt: TGTGCCAGCAGCCAAGTTTTTGGGGGCATGCAACCTTACAATGAGCAGTTCTTC; CDR3aa: CASSQVFGGMQPYNEQFF
abundance: once; v_gene: TRBV7-9; j_gene: TRBJ1-3; d_gene: NA; CDR3nt: TGTGCCAGCAGCGGCGGGACGGGAGGAAACACCATATATTTT; CDR3aa: CASSGGTGGNTIYF
abundance: NA; v_gene: TRBV27; j_gene: TRBJ2-7; d_gene: TRBD1; CDR3nt: TGTGCCAGCAGTTGGACAGGGGGTGAGCAGTACTTC; CDR3aa: CASSWTGGEQYF
abundance: NA; v_gene: TRBV5-1; j_gene: TRBJ2-1; d_gene: NA; CDR3nt: TGCGCCAGCAGCAACCCGACGCGGGATGAGCAGTTCTTC; CDR3aa: CASSNPTRDEQFF
abundance: NA; v_gene: TRBV19; j_gene: TRBJ1-1; d_gene: NA; CDR3nt: TGTGCCAGTAGTATCACAGCTATGAACACTGAAGCTTTCTTT; CDR3aa: CASSITAMNTEAFF
abundance: NA; v_gene: TRBV19; j_gene: TRBJ2-7; d_gene: NA; CDR3nt: TGTGCCAGTAGTCCCCTAACAGGAGTGTACGAGCAGTACTTC; CDR3aa: CASSPLTGVYEQYF
abundance: NA; v_gene: TRBV2; j_gene: TRBJ2-1; d_gene: NA; CDR3nt: TGTGCCTGTCTCCGGGAGCAAACCTTTAATGAGCAGTTCTTC; CDR3aa: CACLREQTFNEQFF
abundance: NA; v_gene: TRBV19; j_gene: TRBJ2-3; d_gene: NA; CDR3nt: TGTGCCAGTAGTATAGCAGACGGGTACACCACAGATACGCAGTATTTT; CDR3aa: CASSIADGYTTDTQYF
abundance: NA; v_gene: TRBV6-1; j_gene: TRBJ2-1; d_gene: TRBD2; CDR3nt: TGTGCCAGCAGTGGAGGATCCCCTTGGGGGGGGAGGGCCGCCTACAATGAGCAGTTCTTC; CDR3aa: CASSGGSPWGGRAAYNEQFF
abundance: NA; v_gene: TRBV24-1; j_gene: TRBJ1-2; d_gene: NA; CDR3nt: TGTGCCACCAGTGGGAGATCTTATGGCTACACCTTC; CDR3aa: CATSGRSYGYTF
abundance: NA; v_gene: TRBV6-5; j_gene: TRBJ2-7; d_gene: TRBD2; CDR3nt: TGTGCCAGCAGTTATGAGCGGGAGTACGACGAGCAGTACTTC; CDR3aa: CASSYEREYDEQYF
abundance: once; v_gene: TRBV28; j_gene: TRBJ1-4; d_gene: NA; CDR3nt: TGTGCCAGCGGAGATAATGAAAAACTGTTTTTT; CDR3aa: CASGDNEKLFF
abundance: NA; v_gene: TRBV9; j_gene: TRBJ2-4; d_gene: NA; CDR3nt: TGTGCCAGCAGCGTAGAAGGGACTCGACCCAACATTCAGTACTTC; CDR3aa: CASSVEGTRPNIQYF
abundance: NA; v_gene: TRBV18; j_gene: TRBJ1-1; d_gene: TRBD1; CDR3nt: TGTGCCAGCTCACCACCGATATACGACAGGGGCCTGAACACTGAAGCTTTCTTT; CDR3aa: CASSPPIYDRGLNTEAFF
abundance: NA; v_gene: TRBV28; j_gene: TRBJ2-3; d_gene: TRBD2; CDR3nt: TGTGCCAGCAAGGCTAGCGGGAGTATAGATACGCAGTATTTT; CDR3aa: CASKASGSIDTQYF